The present T cell receptor beta chain was sequenced within a study of blood T cells in healthy people across ages. There are 16 residues in the CDR3. Germline V lookup: CDR1 SGHVS, CDR2 FNYEAQ. Using a J-beta primer mix together with a sample-barcoded 5' primer, a second PCR was run for about 6 to 12 cycles. Each CDR3 protein gets one entry after TCRdb re-called the 5' RACE reads with MiXCR. The table records 800,000 to 1,000,000 distinct CDR3 sequences, under 50% of them present only once. The amount of total RNA extracted per sample was at least 5.5 micrograms. The V gene is TRBV7-6, the J gene TRBJ2-4; D perhaps matches TRBD2 (5 bases). The DNA matches TRBJ2-7 better at its end, which makes the J call doubtful. The sample comprised blood. This sequence was found in a man younger than 40 in good health. In nucleotides, the CDR3 is TGTGCCAGCAGCTTCTTAGAGTCTGCCGAGGCGGGCGAGCAGTACTTC. This encodes CASSFLESAEAGEQYF.